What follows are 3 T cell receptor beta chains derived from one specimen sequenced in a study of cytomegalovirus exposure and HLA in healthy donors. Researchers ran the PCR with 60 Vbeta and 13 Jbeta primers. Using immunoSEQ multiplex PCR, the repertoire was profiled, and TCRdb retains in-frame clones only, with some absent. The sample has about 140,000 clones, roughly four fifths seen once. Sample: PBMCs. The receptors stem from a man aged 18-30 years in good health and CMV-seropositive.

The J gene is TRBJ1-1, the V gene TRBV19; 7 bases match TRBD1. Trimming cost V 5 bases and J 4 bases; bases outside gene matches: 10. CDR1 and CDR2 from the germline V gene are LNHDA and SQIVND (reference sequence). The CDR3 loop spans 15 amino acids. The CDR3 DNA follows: TGTGCCAGTAGTGTGACGGGACAGCCAGCCACTGAAGCTTTCTTT. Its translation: CASSVTGQPATEAFF.

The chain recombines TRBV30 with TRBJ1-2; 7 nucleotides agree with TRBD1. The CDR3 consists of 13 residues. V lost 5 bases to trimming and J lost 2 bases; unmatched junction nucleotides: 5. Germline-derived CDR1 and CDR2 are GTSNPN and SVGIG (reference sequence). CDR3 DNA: TGTGCCTGGGACAGGGCACCAAACTATGGCTACACCTTC. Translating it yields CAWDRAPNYGYTF. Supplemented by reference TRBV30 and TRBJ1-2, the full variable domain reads SQTIHQWPATLVQPVGSPLSLECTVEGTSNPNLYWYRQAAGRGLQLLFYSVGIGQISSEVPQNLSASRPQDRQFILSSKKLLLSDSGFYLCAWDRAPNYGYTFGSGTRLTVV.

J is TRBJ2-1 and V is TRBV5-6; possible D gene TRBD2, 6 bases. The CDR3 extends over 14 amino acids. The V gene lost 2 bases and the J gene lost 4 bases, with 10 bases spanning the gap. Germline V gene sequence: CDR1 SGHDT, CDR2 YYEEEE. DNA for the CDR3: TGTGCCAGCAGCTTTAGCGGTTCATACAATGAGCAGTTCTTC. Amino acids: CASSFSGSYNEQFF.